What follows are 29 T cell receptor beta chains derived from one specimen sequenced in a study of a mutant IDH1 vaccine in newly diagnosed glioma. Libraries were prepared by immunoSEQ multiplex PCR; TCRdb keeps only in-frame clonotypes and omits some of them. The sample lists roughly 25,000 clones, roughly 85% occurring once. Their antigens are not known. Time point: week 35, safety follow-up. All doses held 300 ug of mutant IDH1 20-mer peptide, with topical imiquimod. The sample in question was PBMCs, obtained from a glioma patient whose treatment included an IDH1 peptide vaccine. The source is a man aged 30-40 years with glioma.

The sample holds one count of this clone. CDR3 DNA: TGTGCCAGCAGCTTGTCCGGGACCGTTAAGTACAATGAGCAGTTCTTC. It yields the protein CASSLSGTVKYNEQFF. The chain combines TRBV5-8 with TRBJ2-1; D may correspond to TRBD1 or TRBD2 (5 bases each). Trimming left V 1 base short and J 4 bases short, with 15 bases between. CDR1 is SGHTS, CDR2 YDEGEE, per germline. This CDR3 has 16 amino acids.

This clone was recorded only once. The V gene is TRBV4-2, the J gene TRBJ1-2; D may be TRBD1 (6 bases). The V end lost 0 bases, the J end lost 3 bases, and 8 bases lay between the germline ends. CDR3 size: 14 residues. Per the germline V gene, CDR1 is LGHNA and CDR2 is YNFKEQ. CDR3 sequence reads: CASSQDGQHYGYTF. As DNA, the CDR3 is TGTGCCAGCAGCCAAGATGGACAGCACTATGGCTACACCTTC.

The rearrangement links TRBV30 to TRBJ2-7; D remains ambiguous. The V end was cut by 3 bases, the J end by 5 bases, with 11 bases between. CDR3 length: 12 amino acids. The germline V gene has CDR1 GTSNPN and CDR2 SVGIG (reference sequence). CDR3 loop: CAWRVDEHEQYF. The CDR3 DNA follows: TGTGCCTGGAGGGTGGACGAACACGAGCAGTACTTC.

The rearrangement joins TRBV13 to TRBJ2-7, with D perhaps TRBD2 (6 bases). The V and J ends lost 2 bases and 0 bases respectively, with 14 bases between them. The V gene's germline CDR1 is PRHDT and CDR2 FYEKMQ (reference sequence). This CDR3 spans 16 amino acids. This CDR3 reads CASSLSAGPPSYEQYF. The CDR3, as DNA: TGTGCCAGCAGCTTAAGCGCGGGGCCGCCCTCCTACGAGCAGTACTTC.

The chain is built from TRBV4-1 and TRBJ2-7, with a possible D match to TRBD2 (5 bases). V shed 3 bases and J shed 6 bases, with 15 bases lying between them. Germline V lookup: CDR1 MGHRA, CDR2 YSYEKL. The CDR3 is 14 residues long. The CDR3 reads CASSQPVLGSEQYF. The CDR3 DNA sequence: TGCGCCAGCAGCCAGCCCGTGCTAGGGAGCGAGCAGTACTTC.

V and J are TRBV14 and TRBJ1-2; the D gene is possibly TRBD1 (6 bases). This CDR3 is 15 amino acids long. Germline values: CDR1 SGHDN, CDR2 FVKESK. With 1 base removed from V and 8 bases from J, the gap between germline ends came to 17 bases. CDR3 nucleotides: TGTGCCAGCAGCCAAGCGGAGGGGGGTTTTTACGGCTACACCTTC. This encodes CASSQAEGGFYGYTF.

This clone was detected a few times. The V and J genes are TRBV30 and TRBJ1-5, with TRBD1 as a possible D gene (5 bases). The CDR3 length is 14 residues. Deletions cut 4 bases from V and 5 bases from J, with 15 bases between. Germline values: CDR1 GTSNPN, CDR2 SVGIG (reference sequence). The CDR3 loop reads CAWNQRGADQPQHF. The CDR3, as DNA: TGTGCCTGGAACCAGAGGGGCGCAGATCAGCCCCAGCATTTT.

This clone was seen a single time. In DNA form, the CDR3 reads TGTGCCAGCAGTGTGTCCCGGGACAGGGCTGGCTACACCTTC. Amino acids: CASSVSRDRAGYTF. The chain carries TRBV2 and TRBJ1-2; 9 bases line up with TRBD1. Germline V gives CDR1 SNHLY, CDR2 FYNNEI. The CDR3 runs to 14 residues. The V and J ends lost 4 bases and 7 bases, in that order; junction bases with no gene match: 7.

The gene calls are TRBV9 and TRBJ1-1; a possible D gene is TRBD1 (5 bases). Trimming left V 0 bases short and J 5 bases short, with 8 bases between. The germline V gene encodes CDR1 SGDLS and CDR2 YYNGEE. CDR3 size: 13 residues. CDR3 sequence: CASSVAWGTEAFF. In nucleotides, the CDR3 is TGTGCCAGCAGCGTAGCTTGGGGGACTGAAGCTTTCTTT.

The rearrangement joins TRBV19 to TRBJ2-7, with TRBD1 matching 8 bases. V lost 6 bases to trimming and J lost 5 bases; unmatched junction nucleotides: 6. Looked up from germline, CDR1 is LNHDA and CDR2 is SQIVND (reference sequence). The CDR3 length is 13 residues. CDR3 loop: CASSGDRGHEQYF. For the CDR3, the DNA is TGTGCCAGTAGCGGAGACAGGGGCCACGAGCAGTACTTC.

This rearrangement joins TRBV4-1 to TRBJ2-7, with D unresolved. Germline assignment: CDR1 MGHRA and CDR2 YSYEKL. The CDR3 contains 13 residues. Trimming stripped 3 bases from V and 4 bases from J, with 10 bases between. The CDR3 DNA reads TGCGCCAGCAGCCACTCTTTCGAGTACGAGCAGTACTTC. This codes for CASSHSFEYEQYF.

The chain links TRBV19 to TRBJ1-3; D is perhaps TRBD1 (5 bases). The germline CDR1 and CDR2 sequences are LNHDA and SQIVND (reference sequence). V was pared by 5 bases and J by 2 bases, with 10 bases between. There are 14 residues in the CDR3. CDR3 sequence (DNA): TGTGCCAGTAGTGGGGGGACCGCTGGAAACACCATATATTTT. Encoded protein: CASSGGTAGNTIYF.

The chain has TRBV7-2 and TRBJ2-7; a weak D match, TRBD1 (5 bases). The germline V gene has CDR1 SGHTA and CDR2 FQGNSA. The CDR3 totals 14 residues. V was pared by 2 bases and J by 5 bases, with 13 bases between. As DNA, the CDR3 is TGTGCCAGCAGCTTATCCCAGGGTAATCACGAGCAGTACTTC. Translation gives CASSLSQGNHEQYF. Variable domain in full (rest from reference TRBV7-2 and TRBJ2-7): GAGVSQSPSNKVTEKGKDVELRCDPISGHTALYWYRQSLGQGLEFLIYFQGNSAPDKSGLPSDRFSAERTGGSVSTLTIQRTQQEDSAVYLCASSLSQGNHEQYFGPGTRLTVT.

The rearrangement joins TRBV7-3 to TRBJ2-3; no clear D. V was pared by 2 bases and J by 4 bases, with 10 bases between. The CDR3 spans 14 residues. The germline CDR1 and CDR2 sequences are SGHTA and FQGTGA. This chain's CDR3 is CASSLAGFADTQYF. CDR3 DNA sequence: TGTGCCAGCAGCTTAGCCGGCTTCGCAGATACGCAGTATTTT. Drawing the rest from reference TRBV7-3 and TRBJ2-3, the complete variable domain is GAGVSQTPSNKVTEKGKYVELRCDPISGHTALYWYRQSLGQGPEFLIYFQGTGAADDSGLPNDRFFAVRPEGSVSTLKIQRTERGDSAVYLCASSLAGFADTQYFGPGTRLTVL.

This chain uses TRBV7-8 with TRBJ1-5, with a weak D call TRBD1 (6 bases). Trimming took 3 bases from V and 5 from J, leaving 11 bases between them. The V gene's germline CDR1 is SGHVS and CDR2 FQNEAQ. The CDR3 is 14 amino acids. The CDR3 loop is CASSFREGDQPQHF. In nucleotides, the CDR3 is TGTGCCAGCAGCTTCCGCGAGGGGGATCAGCCCCAGCATTTT.

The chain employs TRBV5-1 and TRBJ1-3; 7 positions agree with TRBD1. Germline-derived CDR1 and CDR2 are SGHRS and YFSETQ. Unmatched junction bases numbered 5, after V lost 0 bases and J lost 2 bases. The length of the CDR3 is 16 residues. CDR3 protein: CASSLESGGTGNTIYF. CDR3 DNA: TGCGCCAGCAGCTTGGAATCAGGGGGAACTGGAAACACCATATATTTT.

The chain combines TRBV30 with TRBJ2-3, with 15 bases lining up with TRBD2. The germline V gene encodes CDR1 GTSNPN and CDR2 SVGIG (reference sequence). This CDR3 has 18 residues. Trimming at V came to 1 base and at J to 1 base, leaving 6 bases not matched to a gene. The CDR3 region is CAWSDGLAGGPGTDTQYF. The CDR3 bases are TGTGCCTGGAGTGATGGACTAGCGGGGGGGCCTGGCACAGATACGCAGTATTTT.

The CDR3 coding sequence is TGCGCCAGCAGCTTAAACACTGAAGCTTTCTTT. Protein product: CASSLNTEAFF. This rearrangement joins TRBV5-1 to TRBJ1-1; no clear D gene. The V end was cut by 2 bases, the J end by 2 bases, with 1 base between. Germline V CDR1 and CDR2: SGHRS, YFSETQ. The CDR3 sequence is 11 residues long.

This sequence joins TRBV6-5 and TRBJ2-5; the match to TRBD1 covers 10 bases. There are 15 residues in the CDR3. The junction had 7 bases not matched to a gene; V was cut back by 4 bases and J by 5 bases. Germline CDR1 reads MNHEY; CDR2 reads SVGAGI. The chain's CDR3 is CASSFRTGGRETQYF. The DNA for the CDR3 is TGTGCCAGCAGTTTCCGGACAGGGGGTAGGGAGACCCAGTACTTC.

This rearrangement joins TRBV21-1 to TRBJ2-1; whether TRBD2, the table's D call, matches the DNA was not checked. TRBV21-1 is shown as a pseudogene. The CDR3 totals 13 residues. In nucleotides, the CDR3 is TGTGCCAGCAGCAAGCCGGGTCACAATGAGCAGTTCTTC. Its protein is CASSKPGHNEQFF.

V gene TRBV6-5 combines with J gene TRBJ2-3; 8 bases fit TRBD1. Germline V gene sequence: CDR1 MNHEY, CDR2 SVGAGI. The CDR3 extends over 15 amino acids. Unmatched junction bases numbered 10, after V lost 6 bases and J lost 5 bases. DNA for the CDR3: TGTGCCAGCAGCCCTTCCAGGGGGCAAGGAGATACGCAGTATTTT. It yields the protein CASSPSRGQGDTQYF.

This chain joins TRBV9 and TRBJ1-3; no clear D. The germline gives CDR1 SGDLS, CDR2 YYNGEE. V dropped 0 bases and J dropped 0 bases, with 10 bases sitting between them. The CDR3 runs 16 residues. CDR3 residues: CASSVDARSSGNTIYF. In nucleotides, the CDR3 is TGTGCCAGCAGCGTAGATGCCAGGAGCTCTGGAAACACCATATATTTT.

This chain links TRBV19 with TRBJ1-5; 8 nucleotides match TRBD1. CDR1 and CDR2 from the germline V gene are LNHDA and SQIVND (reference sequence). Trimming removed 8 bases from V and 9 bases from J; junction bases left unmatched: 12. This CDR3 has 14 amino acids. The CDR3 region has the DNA TGTGCCAGTGCAGACAGGGGCCGACGTCGGCCCCAGCATTTT. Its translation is CASADRGRRRPQHF. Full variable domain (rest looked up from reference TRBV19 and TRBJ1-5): DGGITQSPKYLFRKEGQNVTLSCEQNLNHDAMYWYRQDPGQGLRLIYYSQIVNDFQKGDIAEGYSVSREKKESFPLTVTSAQKNPTAFYLCASADRGRRRPQHFGDGTRLSIL.

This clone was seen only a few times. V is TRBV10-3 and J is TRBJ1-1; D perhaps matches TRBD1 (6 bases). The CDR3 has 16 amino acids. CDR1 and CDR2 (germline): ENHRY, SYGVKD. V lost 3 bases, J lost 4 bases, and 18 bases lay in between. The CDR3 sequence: CAISDPPGAGVTEAFF. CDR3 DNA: TGTGCCATCAGTGACCCTCCAGGGGCCGGGGTCACTGAAGCTTTCTTT.

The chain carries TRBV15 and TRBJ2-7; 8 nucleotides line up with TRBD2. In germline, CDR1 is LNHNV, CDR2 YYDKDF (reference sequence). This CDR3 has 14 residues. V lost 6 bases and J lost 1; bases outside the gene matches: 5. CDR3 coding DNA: TGTGCCACCAGTTTAACTAGCGGTTCCTACGAGCAGTACTTC. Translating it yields CATSLTSGSYEQYF.

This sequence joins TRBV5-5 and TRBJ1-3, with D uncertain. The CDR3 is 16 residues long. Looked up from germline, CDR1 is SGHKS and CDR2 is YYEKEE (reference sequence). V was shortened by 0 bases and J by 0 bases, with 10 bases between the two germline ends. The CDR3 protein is CASSLEPIGSGNTIYF. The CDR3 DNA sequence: TGTGCCAGCAGCTTGGAACCTATTGGCTCTGGAAACACCATATATTTT.

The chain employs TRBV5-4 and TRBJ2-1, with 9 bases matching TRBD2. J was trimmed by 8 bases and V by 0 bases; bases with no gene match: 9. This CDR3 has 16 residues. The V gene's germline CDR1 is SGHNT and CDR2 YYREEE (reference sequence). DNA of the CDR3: TGTGCCAGCAGCTTGGAGGGCGGGAGGGCCAGGTATGAGCAGTTCTTC. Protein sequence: CASSLEGGRARYEQFF.

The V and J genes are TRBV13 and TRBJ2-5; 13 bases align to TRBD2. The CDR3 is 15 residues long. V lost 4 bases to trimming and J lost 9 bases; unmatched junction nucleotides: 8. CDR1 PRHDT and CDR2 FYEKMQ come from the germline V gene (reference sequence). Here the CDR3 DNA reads TGTGCCAGCAGCTCGACTAGCGGGGGGACGAGAGCCCAGTACTTC. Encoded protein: CASSSTSGGTRAQYF. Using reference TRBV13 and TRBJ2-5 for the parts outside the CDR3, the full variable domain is AAGVIQSPRHLIKEKRETATLKCYPIPRHDTVYWYQQGPGQDPQFLISFYEKMQSDKGSIPDRFSAQQFSDYHSELNMSSLELGDSALYFCASSSTSGGTRAQYFGPGTRLLVL.

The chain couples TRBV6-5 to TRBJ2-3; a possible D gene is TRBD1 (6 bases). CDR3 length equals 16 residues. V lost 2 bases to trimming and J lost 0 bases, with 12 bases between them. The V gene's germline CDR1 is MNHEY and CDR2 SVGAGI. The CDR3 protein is CASSYGGHFSTDTQYF. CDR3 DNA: TGTGCCAGCAGTTACGGGGGCCACTTCAGCACAGATACGCAGTATTTT.